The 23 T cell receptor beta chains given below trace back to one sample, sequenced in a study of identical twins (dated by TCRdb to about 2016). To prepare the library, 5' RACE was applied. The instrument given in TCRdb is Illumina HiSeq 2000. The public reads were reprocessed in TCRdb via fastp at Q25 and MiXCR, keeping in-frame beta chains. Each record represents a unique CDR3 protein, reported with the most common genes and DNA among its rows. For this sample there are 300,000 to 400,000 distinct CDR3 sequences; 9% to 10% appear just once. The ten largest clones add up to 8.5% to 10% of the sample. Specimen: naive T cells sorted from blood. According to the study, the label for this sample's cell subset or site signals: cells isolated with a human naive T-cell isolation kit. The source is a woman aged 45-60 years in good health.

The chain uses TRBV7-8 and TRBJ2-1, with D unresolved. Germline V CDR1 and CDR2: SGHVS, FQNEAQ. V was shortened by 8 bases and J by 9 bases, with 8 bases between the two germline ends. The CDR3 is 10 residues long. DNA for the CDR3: TGTGCCAGCGGTGGCGGTGAGCAGTTCTTC. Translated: CASGGGEQFF.

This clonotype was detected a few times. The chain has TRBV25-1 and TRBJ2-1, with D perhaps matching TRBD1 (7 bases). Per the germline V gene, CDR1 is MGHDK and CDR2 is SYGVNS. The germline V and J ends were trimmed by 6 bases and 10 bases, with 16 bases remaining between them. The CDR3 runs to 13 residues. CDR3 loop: CASSQQGRWEQFF. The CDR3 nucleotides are TGTGCCAGCAGCCAACAGGGGAGGTGGGAGCAGTTCTTC. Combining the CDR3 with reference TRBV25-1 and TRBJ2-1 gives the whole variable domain EADIYQTPRYLVIGTGKKITLECSQTMGHDKMYWYQQDPGMELHLIHYSYGVNSTEKGDLSSESTVSRIRTEHFPLTLESARPSHTSQYLCASSQQGRWEQFFGPGTRLTVL.

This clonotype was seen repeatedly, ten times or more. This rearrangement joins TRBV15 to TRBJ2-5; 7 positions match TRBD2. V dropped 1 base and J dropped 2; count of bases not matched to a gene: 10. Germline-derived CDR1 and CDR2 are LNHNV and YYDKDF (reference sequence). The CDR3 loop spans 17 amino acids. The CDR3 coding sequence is TGTGCCACCAGCAGAGTGGGCGAGCGGGGCCCACAAGAGACCCAGTACTTC. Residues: CATSRVGERGPQETQYF.

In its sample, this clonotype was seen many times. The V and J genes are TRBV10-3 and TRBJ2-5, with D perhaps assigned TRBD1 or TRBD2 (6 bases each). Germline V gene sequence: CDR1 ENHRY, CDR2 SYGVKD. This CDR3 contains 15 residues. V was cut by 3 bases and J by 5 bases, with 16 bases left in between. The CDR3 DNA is TGTGCCATCAGTGAAGGGGGGAACCCCTACGAGACCCAGTACTTC. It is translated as CAISEGGNPYETQYF.

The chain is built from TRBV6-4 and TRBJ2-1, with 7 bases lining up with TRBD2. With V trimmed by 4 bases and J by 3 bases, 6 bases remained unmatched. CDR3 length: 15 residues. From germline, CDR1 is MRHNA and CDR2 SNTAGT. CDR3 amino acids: CASSVWPGGYNEQFF. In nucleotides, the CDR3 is TGTGCCAGCAGTGTCTGGCCGGGAGGCTACAATGAGCAGTTCTTC.

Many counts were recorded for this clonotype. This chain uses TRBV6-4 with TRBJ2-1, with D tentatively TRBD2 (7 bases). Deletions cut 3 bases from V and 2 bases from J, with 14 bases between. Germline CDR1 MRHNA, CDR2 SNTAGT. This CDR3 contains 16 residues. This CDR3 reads CASSEGGAPTYNEQFF. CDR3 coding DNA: TGTGCCAGCAGTGAAGGGGGGGCGCCAACCTACAATGAGCAGTTCTTC.

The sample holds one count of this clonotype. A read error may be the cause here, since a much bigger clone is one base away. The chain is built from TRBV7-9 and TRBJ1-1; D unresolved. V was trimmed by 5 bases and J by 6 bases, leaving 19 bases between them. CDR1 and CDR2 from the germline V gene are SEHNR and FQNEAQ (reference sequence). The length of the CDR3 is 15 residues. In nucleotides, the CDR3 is TGTGCCAGCAGCCCTCCGGGTTCGGTAAACCCTGAAGCTTTCTTT. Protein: CASSPPGSVNPEAFF.

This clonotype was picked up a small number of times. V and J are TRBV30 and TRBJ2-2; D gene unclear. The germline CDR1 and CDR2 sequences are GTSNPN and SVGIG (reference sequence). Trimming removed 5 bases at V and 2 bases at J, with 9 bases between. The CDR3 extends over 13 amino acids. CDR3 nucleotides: TGTGCCTGGCCTAACCCTAACACCGGGGAGCTGTTTTTT. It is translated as CAWPNPNTGELFF. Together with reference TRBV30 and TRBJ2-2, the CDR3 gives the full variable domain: SQTIHQWPATLVQPVGSPLSLECTVEGTSNPNLYWYRQAAGRGLQLLFYSVGIGQISSEVPQNLSASRPQDRQFILSSKKLLLSDSGFYLCAWPNPNTGELFFGEGSRLTVL.

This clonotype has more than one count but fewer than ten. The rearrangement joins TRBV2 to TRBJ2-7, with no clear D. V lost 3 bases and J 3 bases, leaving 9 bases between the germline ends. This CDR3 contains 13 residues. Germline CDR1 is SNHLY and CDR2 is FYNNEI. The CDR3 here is CASSDDGYYEQYF. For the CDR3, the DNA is TGTGCCAGCAGTGATGACGGCTACTACGAGCAGTACTTC.

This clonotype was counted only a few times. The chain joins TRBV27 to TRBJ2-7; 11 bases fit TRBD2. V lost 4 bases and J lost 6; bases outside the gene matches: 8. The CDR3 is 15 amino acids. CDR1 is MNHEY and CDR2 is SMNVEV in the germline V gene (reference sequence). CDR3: CASSSPAGLAVEQYF. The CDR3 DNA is TGTGCCAGCAGTTCCCCGGCGGGACTAGCGGTCGAGCAGTACTTC.

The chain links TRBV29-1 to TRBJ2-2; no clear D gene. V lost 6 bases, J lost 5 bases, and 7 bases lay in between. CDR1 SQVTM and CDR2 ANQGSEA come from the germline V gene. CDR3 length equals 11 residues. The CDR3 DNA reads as TGCAGCGTCTCCAGGACCGGGGAGCTGTTTTTT. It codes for CSVSRTGELFF.

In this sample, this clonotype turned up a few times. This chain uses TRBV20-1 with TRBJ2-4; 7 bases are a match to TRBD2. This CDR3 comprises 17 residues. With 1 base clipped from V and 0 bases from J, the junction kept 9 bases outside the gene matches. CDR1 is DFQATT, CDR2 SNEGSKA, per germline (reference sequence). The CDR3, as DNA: TGCAGTGCTAGAGGGCTAGCGGAGAGTCTAGCCAAAAACATTCAGTACTTC. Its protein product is CSARGLAESLAKNIQYF.

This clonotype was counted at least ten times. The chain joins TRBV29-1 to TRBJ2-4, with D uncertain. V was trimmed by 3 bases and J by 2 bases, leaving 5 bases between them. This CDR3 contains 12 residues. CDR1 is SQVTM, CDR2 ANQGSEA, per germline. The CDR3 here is CSVEVTKNIQYF. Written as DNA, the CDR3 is TGCAGCGTTGAGGTGACCAAAAACATTCAGTACTTC.

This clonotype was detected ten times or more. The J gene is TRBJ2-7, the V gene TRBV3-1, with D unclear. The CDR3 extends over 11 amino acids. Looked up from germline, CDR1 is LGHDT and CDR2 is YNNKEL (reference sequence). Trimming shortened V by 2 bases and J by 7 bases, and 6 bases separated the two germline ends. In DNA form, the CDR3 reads TGTGCCAGCAGCCAACTAAGAGAGCAGTACTTC. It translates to CASSQLREQYF.

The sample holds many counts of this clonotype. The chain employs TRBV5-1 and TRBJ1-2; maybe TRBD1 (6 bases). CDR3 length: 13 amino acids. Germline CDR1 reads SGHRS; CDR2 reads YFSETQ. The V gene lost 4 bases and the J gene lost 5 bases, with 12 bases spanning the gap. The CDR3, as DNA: TGCGCCAGCAGCCCACAGGGCCATTATGGCTACACCTTC. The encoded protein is CASSPQGHYGYTF.

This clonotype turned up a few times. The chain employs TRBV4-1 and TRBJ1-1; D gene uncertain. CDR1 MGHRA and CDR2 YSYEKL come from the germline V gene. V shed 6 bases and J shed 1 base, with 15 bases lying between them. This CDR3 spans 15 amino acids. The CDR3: CASRAVGSGNTEAFF. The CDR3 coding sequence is TGCGCCAGCAGGGCAGTGGGGTCCGGGAACACTGAAGCTTTCTTT.

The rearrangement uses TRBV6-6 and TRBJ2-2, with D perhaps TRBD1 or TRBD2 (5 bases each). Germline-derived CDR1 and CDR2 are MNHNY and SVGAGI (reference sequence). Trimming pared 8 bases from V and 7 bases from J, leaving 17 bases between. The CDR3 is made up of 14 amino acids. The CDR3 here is CASRSGRSDGELFF. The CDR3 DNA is TGTGCCAGCCGATCGGGACGGTCGGACGGGGAGCTGTTTTTT.

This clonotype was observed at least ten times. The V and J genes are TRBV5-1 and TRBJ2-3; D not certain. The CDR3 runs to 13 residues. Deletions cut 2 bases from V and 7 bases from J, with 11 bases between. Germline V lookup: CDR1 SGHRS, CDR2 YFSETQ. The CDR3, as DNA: TGCGCCAGCAGCTTAGAAGGGATTCATACGCAGTATTTT. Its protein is CASSLEGIHTQYF.

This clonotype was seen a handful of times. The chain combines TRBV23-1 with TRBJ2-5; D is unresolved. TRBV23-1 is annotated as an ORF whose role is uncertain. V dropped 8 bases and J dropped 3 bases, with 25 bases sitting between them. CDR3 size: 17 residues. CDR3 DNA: TGCGCCAGCGGTTGTGGCCGGGCCCTGCCATACGAAGAGACCCAGTACTTC. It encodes CASGCGRALPYEETQYF.

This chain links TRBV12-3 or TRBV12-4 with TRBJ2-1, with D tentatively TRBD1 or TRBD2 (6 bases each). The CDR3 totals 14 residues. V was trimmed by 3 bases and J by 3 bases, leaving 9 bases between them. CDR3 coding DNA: TGTGCCAGCAGTTTTGGGGGGCACTACAATGAGCAGTTCTTC. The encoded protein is CASSFGGHYNEQFF.

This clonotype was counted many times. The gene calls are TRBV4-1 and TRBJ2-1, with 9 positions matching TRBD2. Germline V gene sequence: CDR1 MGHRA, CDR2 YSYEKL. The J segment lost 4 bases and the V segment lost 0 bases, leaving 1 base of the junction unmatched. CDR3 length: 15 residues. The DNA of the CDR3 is TGCGCCAGCAGCCAAGAGACTAGCGGTTACAATGAGCAGTTCTTC. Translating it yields CASSQETSGYNEQFF.

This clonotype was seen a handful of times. This CDR3 reads CATFQTSGTGELFF. The CDR3 nucleotides read TGTGCCACCTTCCAGACTAGCGGCACCGGGGAGCTGTTTTTT. This chain joins TRBV7-2 and TRBJ2-2; 9 bases fit TRBD2. Per the germline V gene, CDR1 is SGHTA and CDR2 is FQGNSA. The CDR3 consists of 14 residues. The junction had 7 bases not matched to a gene; V was cut back by 10 bases and J by 4 bases.

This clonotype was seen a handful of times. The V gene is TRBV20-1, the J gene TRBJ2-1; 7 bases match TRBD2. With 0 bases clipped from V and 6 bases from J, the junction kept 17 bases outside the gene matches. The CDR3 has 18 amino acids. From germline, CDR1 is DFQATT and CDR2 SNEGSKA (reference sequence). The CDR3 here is CSARDRASVGGSFNEQFF. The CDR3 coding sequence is TGCAGTGCTAGAGATCGAGCATCTGTCGGCGGGAGTTTCAATGAGCAGTTCTTC.